The text below deals with one T cell receptor (beta chain). What it recognizes is unknown. Isolated RNA was reverse transcribed in full, so expressed TCRB transcripts were sequenced. Generated by immunoSEQ multiplex PCR, the TCRdb table keeps only in-frame clones and is missing some. The sample records 65,000 to 85,000 clones, roughly 49% being singletons. These data are taken from a study of beta chain features in type 1 diabetes. General observations from the study: VDJ junctions in type 1 diabetes patients carried more deletions and fewer insertions. The question left open here concerned HLA type influencing TCRB rearrangement. Shorter TCRB CDR3s, moderately but significantly so, were found in Type 1 diabetes patients in all four CD4+ subsets. Naive, central memory and Treg TCRB repertoires appeared more alike in patients than in healthy donors.

V lost 4 bases to trimming and J lost 5 bases, with 15 bases between them. Germline CDR1 and CDR2: SGHAT and FQNNGV. The CDR3 runs 14 residues. The specimen sequenced was central memory CD4+ T cells from blood. The sequence came from a man aged 25-40 years with type 1 diabetes. The chain is built from TRBV11-2 and TRBJ2-7; possible D gene TRBD1, 6 bases. CDR3 loop: CASSYPGTLDEQYF. CDR3 DNA: TGTGCCAGCAGCTATCCTGGGACACTGGACGAGCAGTACTTC.